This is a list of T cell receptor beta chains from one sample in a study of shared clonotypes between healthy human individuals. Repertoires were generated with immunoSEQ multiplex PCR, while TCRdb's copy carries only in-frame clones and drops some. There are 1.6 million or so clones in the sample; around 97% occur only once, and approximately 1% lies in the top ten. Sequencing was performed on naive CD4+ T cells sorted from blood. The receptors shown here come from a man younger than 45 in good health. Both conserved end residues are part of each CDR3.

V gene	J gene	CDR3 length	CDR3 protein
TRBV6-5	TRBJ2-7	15	CASTLLPGGPYEQYF
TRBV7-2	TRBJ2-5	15	CASSLGLRAWETQYF
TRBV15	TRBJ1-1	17	CATSRSGLLQGMPEAFF
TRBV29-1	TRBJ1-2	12	CSVLDDNYGYTF
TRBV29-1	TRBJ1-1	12	CSATAMNTEAFF
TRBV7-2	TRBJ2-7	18	CASSKKSVAAGTSYEQYF
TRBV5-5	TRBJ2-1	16	CASSLRGGPSYNEQFF
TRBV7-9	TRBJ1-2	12	CASSQTGGGYTF
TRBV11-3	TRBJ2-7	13	CASSLGPSYEQYF
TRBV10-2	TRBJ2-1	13	CASGTPSVGVQFF
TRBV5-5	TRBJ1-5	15	CASSPGTGLDQPQHF
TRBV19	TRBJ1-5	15	CASGHRGAPKAAQHF
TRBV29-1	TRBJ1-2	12	CSVGQGGYGYTF
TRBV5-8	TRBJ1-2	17	CASSLGPQAAVNYGYTF
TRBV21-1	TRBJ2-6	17	CASSKAPDSSGANVLTF
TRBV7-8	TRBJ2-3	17	CASSNSFRASGTDTQYF
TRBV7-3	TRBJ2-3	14	CASSQDRSTDTQYF
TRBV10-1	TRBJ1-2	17	CASSEPKVGERIYGYTF
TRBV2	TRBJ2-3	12	CASNLGVDTQYF
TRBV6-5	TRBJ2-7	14	CASSYGGLKYEQYF
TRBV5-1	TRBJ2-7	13	CASGTGFDYEQYF
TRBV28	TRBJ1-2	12	CASRSREEGYTF
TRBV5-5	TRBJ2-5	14	CASSLRGFEQTQYF
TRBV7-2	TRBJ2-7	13	CASSLGVGEGIYF
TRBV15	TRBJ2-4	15	CATSIPRGKRDIQYF
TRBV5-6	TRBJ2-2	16	CASSLGFRPATGELFF
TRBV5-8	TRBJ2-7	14	CASSAQGILSEQYF
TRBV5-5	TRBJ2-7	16	CASSLLGDAGVSEQYF
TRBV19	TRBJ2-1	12	CASSIGRNEQFF
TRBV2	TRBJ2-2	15	CASSPGTGNTGELFF